The 27 T cell receptor beta chains reported below all come from one sample, sequenced in a study of control samples from healthy donors and cancer patients. The method was immunoSEQ multiplex PCR; TCRdb's version includes in-frame clones alone and lacks a portion of them. The sample has 200,000 to 250,000 clones; 90% to 95% are singletons. Source material: blood. Source of these receptors: a man over 45 in good health.

The chain couples TRBV6-1 to TRBJ1-6; possibly TRBD1 for D (5 bases). The V end lost 2 bases, the J end lost 7 bases, and 12 bases lay between the germline ends. CDR3 length: 15 residues. The V gene's germline CDR1 is MNHNS and CDR2 SASEGT. In DNA form, the CDR3 reads TGTGCCAGCAGTGAAAGGTGGCAGGGAAATTCACCCCTCCACTTT. Its translation is CASSERWQGNSPLHF.

CDR3 sequence reads: CASSLVGGGEKLFF. The CDR3 DNA reads as TGTGCCAGCAGCTTGGTGGGAGGGGGCGAAAAACTGTTTTTT. The rearrangement links TRBV5-5 to TRBJ1-4; 7 positions match TRBD1. The CDR3 runs to 14 residues. V trimming: 0 bases; J trimming: 8 bases; junction bases outside the gene matches: 4. CDR1 is SGHKS and CDR2 is YYEKEE in the germline V gene (reference sequence). Combining the CDR3 with reference TRBV5-5 and TRBJ1-4 gives the whole variable domain DAGVTQSPTHLIKTRGQQVTLRCSPISGHKSVSWYQQVLGQGPQFIFQYYEKEERGRGNFPDRFSARQFPNYSSELNVNALLLGDSALYLCASSLVGGGEKLFFGSGTQLSVL.

The rearrangement uses TRBV3-1 (or the pseudogene TRBV3-2) and TRBJ1-2; D is unclear. The CDR3 sequence is 13 residues long. The germline gives CDR1 LGHDT, CDR2 YNNKEL (reference sequence). V lost 0 bases, J lost 6 bases, and 8 bases lay in between. CDR3 region: CASSQEILNGYTF. As DNA, the CDR3 is TGTGCCAGCAGCCAAGAGATCCTAAATGGCTACACCTTC.

This clone has a single count. This chain uses TRBV28 with TRBJ2-7; D unclear. The germline V gene encodes CDR1 MDHEN and CDR2 SYDVKM. The CDR3 loop spans 15 amino acids. The V end lost 5 bases, the J end lost 3 bases, and 17 bases lay between the germline ends. Written as DNA, the CDR3 is TGTGCCAGCAGTGTCGGCGCCTCCTCATTCTACGAGCAGTACGTC. This gives the protein CASSVGASSFYEQYV.

This clone was detected only once. This chain links TRBV7-2 with TRBJ1-1; D is ambiguous. V gave up 3 bases and J gave up 0 bases, with 5 bases separating them. The CDR3 covers 13 residues. Germline assignment: CDR1 SGHTA and CDR2 FQGNSA. The chain's CDR3 is CASSFRVNTEAFF. CDR3 bases: TGTGCCAGCAGCTTTAGGGTGAACACTGAAGCTTTCTTT.

The chain uses TRBV18 and TRBJ1-2; maybe TRBD1 (5 bases). CDR1 KGHSH and CDR2 LQKENI come from the germline V gene. The germline V and J ends were trimmed by 3 bases and 2 bases, with 16 bases remaining between them. This CDR3 has 16 amino acids. The CDR3 DNA reads TGTGCCAGCTCACCGACTAACGCCAGGGAGAACTATGGCTACACCTTC. Protein sequence: CASSPTNARENYGYTF.

The rearrangement uses TRBV19 and TRBJ2-7; 7 bases are a match to TRBD1. The CDR3 loop spans 15 amino acids. The V segment lost 4 bases and the J segment 4 bases; nucleotides outside the gene matches: 10. Per germline, CDR1 LNHDA and CDR2 SQIVND (reference sequence). This CDR3 is CASSNPRDSIYEQYF. The CDR3 DNA follows: TGTGCCAGTAGTAACCCTCGGGACAGCATATACGAGCAGTACTTC.

V gene TRBV21-1 combines with J gene TRBJ1-6; the D call TRBD1 from the table was never checked on the DNA. TRBV21-1 constitutes a pseudogene. CDR3 length: 15 amino acids. CDR3 amino acids: CASSNAGQGTSPLHF. DNA for the CDR3: TGTGCCAGCAGCAATGCCGGACAGGGGACGTCACCCCTCCACTTT.

This chain's CDR3 is CATRPTGRGSYNEQFF. In DNA, the CDR3 is TGTGCCACCAGGCCTACGGGGCGGGGGAGCTACAATGAGCAGTTCTTC. This rearrangement joins TRBV24-1 to TRBJ2-1; TRBD2 agrees at 7 bases. Trimming at V came to 7 bases and at J to 3 bases, leaving 11 bases not matched to a gene. The germline gives CDR1 KGHDR, CDR2 SFDVKD. The CDR3 totals 16 residues.

This chain joins TRBV6-1 and TRBJ1-3; D remains ambiguous. CDR1 MNHNS and CDR2 SASEGT come from the germline V gene. CDR3 length: 16 residues. V lost 1 base, J lost 7 bases, and 17 bases lay in between. CDR3 region: CASSEEPPIFGNTIYF. The CDR3, as DNA: TGTGCCAGCAGTGAAGAACCACCTATATTTGGCAACACCATATATTTT.

Note on this clone: The sample carries other DNA sequences with the same CDR3. The rearrangement links TRBV5-4 to TRBJ1-1, with D hard to call. CDR3 size: 12 residues. The germline CDR1 and CDR2 sequences are SGHNT and YYREEE (reference sequence). With 4 bases removed from V and 1 base from J, the gap between germline ends came to 5 bases. CDR3 residues: CASSLSNTEAFF. Here the CDR3 DNA reads TGTGCCAGCAGCCTGTCGAACACTGAAGCTTTCTTT.

A single count supports this clone. The gene calls are TRBV7-9 and TRBJ1-6; no firm D call. The CDR3 runs 14 residues. Trimming removed 1 base at V and 9 bases at J, with 10 bases between. Germline loops: CDR1 SEHNR, CDR2 FQNEAQ (reference sequence). The CDR3 DNA reads TGTGCCAGCAGCTTAGGAGGAAGTGGTTCACCCCTCCACTTT. Translating gives CASSLGGSGSPLHF.

This clone has only one observation. This chain links TRBV5-5 with TRBJ2-1; 8 bases are shared with TRBD2. After removal of 3 bases from V and 8 bases from J, the junction contained 10 bases not matched to a gene. Germline-derived CDR1 and CDR2 are SGHKS and YYEKEE (reference sequence). This CDR3 is built from 15 residues. The CDR3 here is CASSYFAGGKDEQFF. The CDR3 DNA follows: TGTGCCAGCAGCTACTTTGCGGGGGGAAAGGATGAGCAGTTCTTC. The whole variable domain, remainder taken from reference TRBV5-5 and TRBJ2-1, is DAGVTQSPTHLIKTRGQQVTLRCSPISGHKSVSWYQQVLGQGPQFIFQYYEKEERGRGNFPDRFSARQFPNYSSELNVNALLLGDSALYLCASSYFAGGKDEQFFGPGTRLTVL.

The chain joins TRBV6-1 to TRBJ2-7; either TRBD1 or TRBD2 may supply D (5 bases each). In germline, CDR1 is MNHNS, CDR2 SASEGT. This CDR3 is built from 15 residues. V lost 2 bases and J 0 bases, leaving 11 bases between the germline ends. The CDR3 nucleotides read TGTGCCAGCAGTGAAATGGGGGTCAGCTCCTACGAGCAGTACGTC. As protein: CASSEMGVSSYEQYV.

This chain connects TRBV7-2 to TRBJ2-7; TRBD1 might be the D (6 bases). Germline lookup yields CDR1 SGHTA and CDR2 FQGNSA. This CDR3 is 15 amino acids long. V gave up 2 bases and J gave up 0 bases, with 11 bases separating them. CDR3 sequence: CASSLQTGSSYEQYF. The CDR3 nucleotides read TGTGCCAGCAGCTTACAGACAGGAAGCTCCTACGAGCAGTACTTC. Based on the CDR3 plus reference TRBV7-2 and TRBJ2-7, the full variable domain is GAGVSQSPSNKVTEKGKDVELRCDPISGHTALYWYRQSLGQGLEFLIYFQGNSAPDKSGLPSDRFSAERTGGSVSTLTIQRTQQEDSAVYLCASSLQTGSSYEQYFGPGTRLTVT.

The chain uses TRBV27 and TRBJ2-1; weak D call: TRBD1 (6 bases). Germline CDR1 MNHEY, CDR2 SMNVEV (reference sequence). This CDR3 is built from 12 residues. Trimming removed 4 bases at V and 11 bases at J, with 12 bases between. The CDR3 loop is CASSSTGLKQFF. CDR3 nucleotides: TGTGCCAGCAGTTCCACAGGGCTCAAGCAGTTCTTC.

The rearrangement links TRBV9 to TRBJ2-1; D not certain. This CDR3 contains 11 residues. V gave up 4 bases and J gave up 7 bases, with 6 bases separating them. The germline V gene encodes CDR1 SGDLS and CDR2 YYNGEE. CDR3 region: CASSIRNEQFF. As DNA, the CDR3 is TGTGCCAGCAGCATTAGGAATGAGCAGTTCTTC. The full variable domain, its missing parts supplied by reference TRBV9 and TRBJ2-1, is DSGVTQTPKHLITATGQRVTLRCSPRSGDLSVYWYQQSLDQGLQFLIQYYNGEERAKGNILERFSAQQFPDLHSELNLSSLELGDSALYFCASSIRNEQFFGPGTRLTVL.

Regarding this clone: One end of the junction does not line up with germline, which may come from a read error. The V and J genes are TRBV7-7 and TRBJ1-4, with 7 bases identical to TRBD1. This CDR3 has 15 residues. Germline V gives CDR1 SSHAT, CDR2 FNYEAQ (reference sequence). The CDR3 spells CASSPQGSPWGKTVF. In DNA, the CDR3 is TGTGCTAGCAGCCCACAGGGGTCGCCTTGGGGAAAAACTGTTTTT.

The rearrangement joins TRBV5-4 to TRBJ1-1; TRBD1 is a possible D gene (6 bases). The CDR3 consists of 13 residues. Germline CDR1 reads SGHNT; CDR2 reads YYREEE (reference sequence). V was trimmed by 6 bases and J by 3 bases, leaving 12 bases between them. As DNA, the CDR3 is TGTGCCAGCAAAAAGGCAGGGGACACTGAAGCTTTCTTT. This gives the protein CASKKAGDTEAFF.

The V call is TRBV27, the J call TRBJ2-1; the match to TRBD1 covers 11 bases. In germline, CDR1 is MNHEY, CDR2 SMNVEV (reference sequence). CDR3 size: 19 residues. Losses at the gene ends were 0 bases for V and 8 bases for J; bases not matched to a gene: 15. CDR3 in DNA: TGTGCCAGCAGTTTATCTAGGACAGGGGGCTGGGTAAGTATCGATGAGCAGTTCTTC. It translates to CASSLSRTGGWVSIDEQFF.

The chain links TRBV24-1 to TRBJ2-3; D is unclear. The CDR3 extends over 13 amino acids. CDR1 and CDR2 (germline): KGHDR, SFDVKD. Trimming removed 5 bases at V and 1 base at J, with 6 bases between. The CDR3 region is CATSAQGTDTQYF. The CDR3 DNA reads TGTGCCACCAGTGCCCAGGGCACAGATACGCAGTATTTT.

V usage is TRBV19 and J usage is TRBJ1-5; D is possibly TRBD1 (6 bases). This CDR3 has 15 residues. The germline V and J ends were trimmed by 0 bases and 0 bases, with 6 bases remaining between them. Germline values: CDR1 LNHDA, CDR2 SQIVND (reference sequence). CDR3 amino acids: CASSIDRGSNQPQHF. CDR3 bases: TGTGCCAGTAGTATAGACAGGGGTAGCAATCAGCCCCAGCATTTT.

The chain is built from TRBV28 and TRBJ1-2; D is uncertain. The CDR3 spans 12 residues. Trimming took 6 bases from V and 1 from J, leaving 6 bases between them. Looked up from germline, CDR1 is MDHEN and CDR2 is SYDVKM. Here the CDR3 reads CASRGSNYGYTF. Written as DNA, the CDR3 is TGTGCCAGCAGGGGAAGTAACTATGGCTACACCTTC.

This clone was seen just once. The V call is TRBV10-1, the J call TRBJ1-2, with a tentative D call TRBD1 (5 bases). The germline V gene encodes CDR1 WNHNN and CDR2 SYGVQD (reference sequence). The CDR3 has 13 amino acids. With 0 bases removed from V and 4 bases from J, the gap between germline ends came to 6 bases. CDR3 in amino acids: CASSESGGYGYTF. CDR3 coding DNA: TGCGCCAGCAGTGAGTCTGGGGGCTATGGCTACACCTTC.

J is TRBJ1-1 and V is TRBV5-1, with 8 bases fitting TRBD1. The germline gives CDR1 SGHRS, CDR2 YFSETQ. Trimming at V came to 1 base and at J to 5 bases, leaving 4 bases not matched to a gene. The CDR3 totals 14 residues. CDR3 nucleotide sequence: TGCGCCAGCAGCTTGCGGACAGGGAGAACTGAAGCTTTCTTT. Translating gives CASSLRTGRTEAFF.

The chain carries TRBV7-9 and TRBJ1-1; D gene uncertain. V was shortened by 1 base and J by 5 bases, with 8 bases between the two germline ends. Germline CDR1 is SEHNR and CDR2 is FQNEAQ (reference sequence). The CDR3 covers 13 residues. Here the CDR3 DNA reads TGTGCCAGCAGCTTAGAGCGGGGTACTGAAGCTTTCTTT. Amino acid sequence: CASSLERGTEAFF.

This chain uses TRBV2 with TRBJ2-1; D might be TRBD1 or TRBD2, each matching 7 bases. This CDR3 region has 13 residues. From germline, CDR1 is SNHLY and CDR2 FYNNEI. V dropped 4 bases and J dropped 10 bases, with 14 bases sitting between them. The CDR3 protein is CASSGGGGQEQFF. For the CDR3, the DNA is TGTGCCAGCAGTGGGGGAGGGGGCCAGGAGCAGTTCTTC.